A selection of T cell receptor beta chains follows, all from one sample in a study of T-cell reconstitution after alpha-beta-depleted transplantation in children. MiXCR, applied by TCRdb to the PCR reads, yields one record per CDR3 protein. The sample holds about 980,000 distinct CDR3 sequences; roughly 29% are singletons and the top ten take over 25%. The starting material was PBMCs, mostly from graft donor cells, obtained 360 days after TCRalphabeta/CD19-depleted stem cell transplant. These receptors were collected from a boy in the first two years of life who had a stem cell transplant for SCID, so the T cells may come from the graft donor. The CDR3 runs from the conserved cysteine through the conserved F or W. The D gene is left open where the match is weak. Clone size is stated in some rows and not others, as once, few, many or a class when expanded.

d_gene	abundance	v_gene	j_gene	CDR3aa	CDR3nt
TRBD2	NA	TRBV14	TRBJ2-5	CASSPSGARGTQYF	TGTGCCAGCAGCCCCAGCGGGGCCCGGGGGACCCAGTACTTC
NA	once	TRBV10-3	TRBJ2-5	CAISEFGGVDEETQYF	TGTGCCATCAGTGAGTTCGGGGGTGTGGATGAAGAGACCCAGTACTTC
NA	few	TRBV3-1	TRBJ2-5	CASSQDLGLGETQYF	TGTGCCAGCAGCCAAGATCTTGGACTTGGAGAGACCCAGTACTTC
NA	NA	TRBV15	TRBJ1-1	CATSRDRSGEAFF	TGTGCCACCAGCAGAGATAGGAGTGGGGAAGCTTTCTTT
NA	NA	TRBV12-3/TRBV12-4	TRBJ1-5	CASSYQIQPQHF	TGTGCCAGCAGTTATCAAATTCAGCCCCAGCATTTT
TRBD1	few	TRBV29-1	TRBJ2-7	CSVEEWDRGEYEQYF	TGCAGCGTTGAAGAGTGGGACAGGGGAGAGTACGAGCAGTACTTC
NA	NA	TRBV12-3/TRBV12-4	TRBJ2-5	CASNSGFQETQYF	TGTGCCAGCAATTCGGGATTTCAAGAGACCCAGTACTTC
NA	NA	TRBV9	TRBJ1-2	CASSVATRGNYGYTF	TGTGCCAGCAGCGTAGCTACGAGGGGAAACTATGGCTACACCTTC
TRBD1	NA	TRBV27	TRBJ2-1	CASRLTGGVGEQFF	TGTGCCAGCAGATTGACAGGGGGAGTGGGGGAGCAGTTCTTC
NA	few	TRBV2	TRBJ2-5	CASSDRPERTQYF	TGTGCCAGCAGTGACCGTCCCGAGAGGACCCAGTACTTC
NA	NA	TRBV12-3/TRBV12-4	TRBJ2-5	CASRDTGRETQYF	TGTGCCAGCAGAGACACAGGGCGGGAGACCCAGTACTTC
TRBD2	few	TRBV5-1	TRBJ2-2	CASSSRSPSGTGELFF	TGCGCCAGCAGTTCGCGTTCCCCTAGCGGCACCGGGGAGCTGTTTTTT